This T cell receptor beta chain was sequenced during a study of blood T cell repertoires in COVID-19 (TCRdb year 2020). For the study in its entirety: Samples from collaborators originated in the United States, Italy and Spain and spanned both the acute and convalescent phases of COVID-19. The repertoires were released in a freely available public database meant as a resource for research on the immune response to SARS-CoV-2. The samples were drawn from two sources: the first 160 participants of the ongoing ImmuneRACE study, and 1,000 to 1,500 subjects contributed by 6 global collaborators. Nearly every sample came with metadata listing a de-identified subject ID, COVID-19 status, age in years and sex. The prospective study material was composed of cDNA or gDNA derived from T cells, B-cell-depleted T cells, or PBMCs. Where available, HLA class I and class II types were obtained from metadata supplied by the sample provider rather than from assay-based typing. Subjects who had been exposed to COVID-19, were actively infected with it, or had recovered from it provided the deeply sampled blood TCRbeta repertoires that made up the dataset. Points the paper makes about the study in general: The amount of clinical and demographic metadata varied by source and participant and was provided uncurated.

Taken from cysteine to phenylalanine, the CDR3 has 15 residues. Only CDR3 DNA is held: 45 bases, read in frame from base 1. In the germline V gene, CDR1 corresponds to LGHNA and CDR2 to YNFKEQ. Trimming costs V 4 bases and J 2 bases, and their ends lie 11 bases apart. Regarding this clone: No antigen is known for it. Base qualities are not at hand, and no much larger clone is one base apart.

One collaborating source in Seattle enrolled patients while the patients were actively infected and followed the patients over time throughout the course of disease. Collaborating institutions collected whole blood in K2EDTA tubes following their own protocols. Collaborator samples were shipped for TCRbeta analysis as frozen whole blood, isolated PBMCs, or DNA extracted from either sample type. TCRbeta CDR3 regions were amplified from genomic DNA by means of the immunoSEQ Assay, a bias-controlled multiplex PCR. In the source study's methods: The number of nucleated cells in each sample was estimated by amplification of reference gene primers within the assay. To quantify the absolute abundance of each unique TCRbeta CDR3 rearrangement, sequence reads were collapsed and filtered. For each sample, productive Simpson clonality was calculated as the square root of Simpson's diversity index over productive rearrangements. Imported from immuneACCESS, the table was reduced by TCRdb to in-frame sequences with V and J called. These copies leave out some clones; in studies compared against another copy, an unresolved V gene accounts for under half, and the cause of the remainder is not known. The DNA gave D and trimming, while V, J and clone size come from that table. For this sample the table gives 200,000 to 300,000 clones, of which around 88% were detected only once. The ten largest clones capture roughly 6% of the sample.

The sample consisted of peripheral blood. The chain uses TRBV4-2 and TRBJ1-4, with TRBD1 as a weak D call on 6 bases. The receptor was derived from a woman in her twenties or thirties with COVID-19, enrolled during active disease. The CDR3 has the sequence CASSPTGITNEKLFF. The DNA is as follows: TGTGCCAGCAGCCCAACAGGGATTACTAATGAAAAACTGTTTTTT.